This T cell receptor (beta chain) was sequenced in a study of T cells in Graves' hyperthyroidism and ophthalmopathy. Researchers amplified the TCR beta CDR3 regions from RNA transcripts. HTBI primers were employed in a first-round RT-PCR of the TCR CDR3. TCRdb recomputed calls from the multiplex PCR reads with MiXCR, one row per CDR3 protein. The sample lists 380,000 or so distinct CDR3 sequences; approximately 13% were seen once. CDR1 is SGHTA, CDR2 FQGNSA, per germline. V was clipped by 6 bases and J by 1 base, with 13 bases between them. The CDR3 contains 15 residues. The chain joins TRBV7-2 to TRBJ1-5; TRBD1 might be the D (5 bases). Material for sequencing was blood. The origin of this receptor is a woman aged 25 to 39 with Graves' hyperthyroidism. In DNA, the CDR3 is TGTGCCAGCAGAGCCGGGACGGGGAGCAATCAGCCCCAGCATTTT. This translates into CASRAGTGSNQPQHF.